This TCR beta chain was sequenced during a study of response to subunit inactivated influenza vaccine. The sample holds a few counts of this clonotype. Its target is unknown. In germline, CDR1 is SNHLY, CDR2 FYNNEI. Trimming left V 5 bases short and J 7 bases short, with 14 bases between. This CDR3 comprises 14 residues. TCRdb re-derived calls from the RT-PCR reads in MiXCR, one entry per CDR3 protein. The sample lists fewer than 750,000 distinct CDR3 sequences; around 13% were seen once. Study-level findings and limits: A suggestion made by the authors is that each seasonal influenza vaccination recruits few new T cells.

The origin of this receptor is a man aged 45-60 years who received an inactivated influenza vaccine. The sequences come from PBMCs from blood, collected roughly 12 days after vaccination. The chain has TRBV2 and TRBJ1-4; no clear D. The CDR3 loop is CASSRSALREKLFF. For the CDR3, the DNA is TGTGCCAGCAGTCGATCGGCCTTGCGTGAAAAACTGTTTTTT.